The next 21 T cell receptor beta chains were all read from a single sample in a study of cytomegalovirus exposure and HLA in healthy donors. Researchers ran the PCR with 60 Vbeta and 13 Jbeta primers. Libraries were prepared by immunoSEQ multiplex PCR; TCRdb keeps only in-frame clonotypes and omits some of them. This table holds about 120,000 clones, around 60% found once. The sample was PBMCs. Source of these receptors: a man aged 35-49 years in good health and CMV-seropositive.

The V gene is TRBV5-1, the J gene TRBJ1-5; D possibly corresponds to TRBD1 (6 bases). The germline V gene has CDR1 SGHRS and CDR2 YFSETQ. Trimming left V 0 bases short and J 2 bases short, with 9 bases between. This CDR3 region has 15 residues. CDR3 in amino acids: CASSLGEGGNQPQHF. CDR3 sequence (DNA): TGCGCCAGCAGCTTGGGGGAGGGGGGCAATCAGCCCCAGCATTTT.

This chain joins TRBV27 and TRBJ2-1; a weak D match, TRBD2 (5 bases). The CDR3 spans 15 residues. CDR1 and CDR2 (germline): MNHEY, SMNVEV (reference sequence). Trimming shortened V by 6 bases and J by 2 bases, and 14 bases separated the two germline ends. The CDR3 reads CASRDDYPTYNEQFF. Written as DNA, the CDR3 is TGTGCCAGCAGAGACGACTACCCGACCTACAATGAGCAGTTCTTC.

The J gene is TRBJ1-6, the V gene TRBV21-1. TRBV21-1 is noted as a pseudogene. The CDR3 contains 16 residues. CDR3 amino acids: CASSIGGDRSNSPLHF. The CDR3 DNA reads as TGTGCCAGCAGCATCGGGGGGGACAGAAGTAATTCACCCCTCCACTTT.

In DNA form, the CDR3 reads TGTGCCAGCAGACTAGCGCCCACCGGGGAGCTGTTTTTT. Amino acid sequence: CASRLAPTGELFF. This sequence joins TRBV2 and TRBJ2-2, with TRBD2 matching 7 bases. J gave up 4 bases and V 6 bases, and 2 bases lay outside the gene matches. The CDR3 loop spans 13 amino acids. Looked up from germline, CDR1 is SNHLY and CDR2 is FYNNEI.

There are a few counts of this clone. The CDR3 here is CASSPQASGRYEQYF. In nucleotides, the CDR3 is TGTGCCAGCAGCCCCCAGGCTAGCGGGAGGTACGAGCAGTACTTC. The chain carries TRBV7-2 and TRBJ2-7, with TRBD2 identical over 11 bases. The CDR3 totals 15 residues. Trimming took 5 bases from V and 4 from J; bases not matched to a gene: 7. CDR1 and CDR2 (germline): SGHTA, FQGNSA.

This clone was observed a handful of times. The gene calls are TRBV6-1 and TRBJ1-5; 7 bases fit TRBD1. The V gene end was trimmed by 8 bases and the J gene end by 6 bases; junction bases not matched to a gene: 10. The CDR3 contains 14 residues. Germline-derived CDR1 and CDR2 are MNHNS and SASEGT. CDR3 DNA sequence: TGTGCCAGCCATGGACAGGATTTCCTTCAGCCCCAGCATTTT. Its protein is CASHGQDFLQPQHF.

The sample holds a few counts of this clone. The chain uses TRBV5-4 and TRBJ2-7, with 9 bases that match TRBD1. The germline V gene encodes CDR1 SGHNT and CDR2 YYREEE (reference sequence). V shed 4 bases and J 3 bases; nucleotides not matched to a gene: 2. CDR3 size: 13 residues. For the CDR3, the DNA is TGTGCCAGCAGCGTGGACAGGGGCTACGAGCAGTACTTC. It is translated as CASSVDRGYEQYF.

The chain uses TRBV7-9 and TRBJ1-1; no clear D. CDR1 and CDR2 (germline): SEHNR, FQNEAQ (reference sequence). CDR3 length equals 13 residues. Trimming pared 5 bases from V and 5 bases from J, leaving 12 bases between. In DNA form, the CDR3 reads TGTGCCAGCAGCCCTCTGCTCGGGACTGAAGCTTTCTTT. Its protein product is CASSPLLGTEAFF.

The chain uses TRBV29-1 and TRBJ2-4; D gene ambiguous. CDR1 and CDR2 from the germline V gene are SQVTM and ANQGSEA. V was pared by 2 bases and J by 10 bases, with 6 bases between. The CDR3 is 10 amino acids. The CDR3 bases are TGCAGCGTTGAAAAGGAGATTCAGTACTTC. Encoded protein: CSVEKEIQYF.

This clone was counted only a few times. The rearrangement uses TRBV28 and TRBJ2-5, with a weak D call TRBD2 (6 bases). There are 13 residues in the CDR3. The V gene's germline CDR1 is MDHEN and CDR2 SYDVKM. The V end lost 5 bases, the J end lost 5 bases, and 12 bases lay between the germline ends. CDR3 sequence (DNA): TGTGCCAGCAGTCGGGGACTGGGGGAGACCCAGTACTTC. Amino acids: CASSRGLGETQYF.

The V gene is TRBV28, the J gene TRBJ2-2; weak D call: TRBD2 (5 bases). Germline V gives CDR1 MDHEN, CDR2 SYDVKM. The CDR3 is made up of 17 amino acids. V was trimmed by 4 bases and J by 0 bases, leaving 15 bases between them. The CDR3 region is CASSSYSGTPNTGELFF. CDR3 DNA sequence: TGTGCCAGCAGTTCCTACTCGGGAACCCCGAACACCGGGGAGCTGTTTTTT.

V usage is TRBV27 and J usage is TRBJ1-2; tentative D call: TRBD1 (6 bases). Germline V lookup: CDR1 MNHEY, CDR2 SMNVEV (reference sequence). The CDR3 covers 14 residues. V was pared by 8 bases and J by 0 bases, with 13 bases between. DNA of the CDR3: TGTGCCAGCGGGCTACAGGGCCCTAACTATGGCTACACCTTC. Amino acid sequence: CASGLQGPNYGYTF.

The chain joins TRBV27 to TRBJ2-7, with TRBD1 matching over 7 bases. Germline V CDR1 and CDR2: MNHEY, SMNVEV (reference sequence). This CDR3 region has 15 residues. V was clipped by 4 bases and J by 0 bases; unmatched bases: 6. The CDR3: CASSSSGQPSYEQYF. The CDR3 region has the DNA TGTGCCAGCAGTTCGTCGGGACAGCCCTCCTACGAGCAGTACTTC.

The gene calls are TRBV12-5 and TRBJ1-1, with 7 bases aligning to TRBD1. Per the germline V gene, CDR1 is LGHNT and CDR2 is FRNRAP. The CDR3 is 16 residues long. J lost 2 bases, V lost 6 bases, and 12 bases had no gene match. The DNA of the CDR3 is TGTGCTAGTGGGGACCCCCCGGGACAGCTAAACACTGAAGCTTTCTTT. Translation: CASGDPPGQLNTEAFF.

The rearrangement links TRBV29-1 to TRBJ2-3; D is undetermined. V was pared by 2 bases and J by 7 bases, with 10 bases between. Germline CDR1 reads SQVTM; CDR2 reads ANQGSEA. This CDR3 has 12 residues. CDR3 residues: CSVEKPSNTQYF. CDR3 coding DNA: TGCAGCGTTGAAAAGCCCTCCAATACGCAGTATTTT.

V is TRBV18 and J is TRBJ2-1; D remains ambiguous. Germline V CDR1 and CDR2: KGHSH, LQKENI. V lost 5 bases and J 0 bases, leaving 11 bases between the germline ends. This CDR3 has 15 amino acids. The CDR3 nucleotides are TGTGCCAGCTCAGTGGAGCCATACTCCTACAATGAGCAGTTCTTC. This sequence encodes CASSVEPYSYNEQFF.

This clone was picked up one time. J is TRBJ2-5 and V is TRBV7-2; possibly TRBD2 for D (7 bases). The DNA end is more similar to TRBJ2-7, so the J call may be wrong. Germline V CDR1 and CDR2: SGHTA, FQGNSA. CDR3 size: 15 residues. The CDR3 nucleotides are TGTGCCAGCAGCTTAGGAGGGGGAGGGGACTACGAGCAGTACTTC. Its translation: CASSLGGGGDYEQYF.

The chain carries TRBV30 and TRBJ2-4; 9 bases align to TRBD1. This CDR3 comprises 13 residues. Germline trimming cut 2 bases from V and 7 bases from J; bases unmatched to any gene: 3. CDR1 is GTSNPN, CDR2 SVGIG, per germline (reference sequence). The CDR3 region is CAWSYGTGNIQYF. CDR3 DNA sequence: TGTGCCTGGAGTTACGGGACAGGGAACATTCAGTACTTC. The full variable domain, its missing parts supplied by reference TRBV30 and TRBJ2-4, is SQTIHQWPATLVQPVGSPLSLECTVEGTSNPNLYWYRQAAGRGLQLLFYSVGIGQISSEVPQNLSASRPQDRQFILSSKKLLLSDSGFYLCAWSYGTGNIQYFGAGTRLSVL.

J is TRBJ2-7 and V is TRBV6-5, with 8 bases matching TRBD1. After removal of 1 base from V and 3 bases from J, the junction contained 5 bases not matched to a gene. The CDR3 has 15 amino acids. Germline V gene sequence: CDR1 MNHEY, CDR2 SVGAGI. CDR3 nucleotide sequence: TGTGCCAGCAGTTACTTGCGGACAGGGTTCTACGAGCAGTACTTC. Its protein is CASSYLRTGFYEQYF.

This chain uses TRBV9 with TRBJ2-7; TRBD2 is a possible D gene (7 bases). Germline V gene sequence: CDR1 SGDLS, CDR2 YYNGEE. CDR3 length: 15 amino acids. V lost 3 bases to trimming and J lost 5 bases, with 18 bases between them. CDR3 DNA sequence: TGTGCCAGCAGCGCGAAACAGGGAGGGTCCAACGAGCAGTACTTC. It specifies CASSAKQGGSNEQYF.

The chain employs TRBV28 and TRBJ2-2; a weak D match, TRBD2 (5 bases). The ends were cut back, 10 bases at V and 4 bases at J, with 16 bases in the middle. Germline CDR1 reads MDHEN; CDR2 reads SYDVKM. The CDR3 has 14 residues. CDR3 region: CATSLLGITGELFF. CDR3 DNA sequence: TGTGCCACCTCCTTACTAGGTATCACCGGGGAGCTGTTTTTT. Full variable domain (remainder filled in from reference TRBV28 and TRBJ2-2): DVKVTQSSRYLVKRTGEKVFLECVQDMDHENMFWYRQDPGLGLRLIYFSYDVKMKEKGDIPEGYSVSREKKERFSLILESASTNQTSMYLCATSLLGITGELFFGEGSRLTVL.